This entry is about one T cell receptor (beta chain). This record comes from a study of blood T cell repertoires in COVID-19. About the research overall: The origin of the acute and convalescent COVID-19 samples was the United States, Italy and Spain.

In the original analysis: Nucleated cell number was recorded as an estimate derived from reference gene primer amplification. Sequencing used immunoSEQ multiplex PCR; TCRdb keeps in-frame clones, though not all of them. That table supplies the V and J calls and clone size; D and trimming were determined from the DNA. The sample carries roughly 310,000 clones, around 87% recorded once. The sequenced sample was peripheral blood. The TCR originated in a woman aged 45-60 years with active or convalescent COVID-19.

CDR3 protein: CASTFPRGWGYTF. In DNA, the CDR3 is TGTGCCAGCACTTTCCCCCGGGGTTGGGGCTACACCTTC. This sequence joins TRBV28 and TRBJ1-2; D is ambiguous. V lost 7 bases and J 8 bases, leaving 17 bases between the germline ends. Germline CDR1 and CDR2: MDHEN and SYDVKM. This CDR3 region has 13 residues.